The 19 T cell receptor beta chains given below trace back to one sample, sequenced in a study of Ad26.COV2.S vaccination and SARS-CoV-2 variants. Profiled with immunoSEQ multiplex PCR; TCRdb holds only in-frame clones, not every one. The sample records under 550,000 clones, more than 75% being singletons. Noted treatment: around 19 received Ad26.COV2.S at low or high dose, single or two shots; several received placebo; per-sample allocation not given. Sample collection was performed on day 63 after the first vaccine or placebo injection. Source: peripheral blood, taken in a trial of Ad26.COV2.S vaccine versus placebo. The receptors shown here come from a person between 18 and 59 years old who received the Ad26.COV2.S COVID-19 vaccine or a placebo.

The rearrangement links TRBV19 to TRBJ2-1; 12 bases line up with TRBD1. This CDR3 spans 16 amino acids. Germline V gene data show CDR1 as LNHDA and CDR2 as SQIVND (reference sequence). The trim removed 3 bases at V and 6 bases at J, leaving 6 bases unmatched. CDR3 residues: CASSIPGQGAFNEQFF. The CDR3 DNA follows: TGTGCCAGTAGTATTCCGGGACAGGGGGCTTTCAATGAGCAGTTCTTC.

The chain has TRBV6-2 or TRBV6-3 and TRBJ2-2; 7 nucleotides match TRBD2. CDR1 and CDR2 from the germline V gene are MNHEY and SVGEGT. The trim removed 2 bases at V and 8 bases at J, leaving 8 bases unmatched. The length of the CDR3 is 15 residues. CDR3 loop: CASSYQPGGSGELFF. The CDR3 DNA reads TGTGCCAGCAGTTACCAACCGGGAGGCTCGGGGGAGCTGTTTTTT.

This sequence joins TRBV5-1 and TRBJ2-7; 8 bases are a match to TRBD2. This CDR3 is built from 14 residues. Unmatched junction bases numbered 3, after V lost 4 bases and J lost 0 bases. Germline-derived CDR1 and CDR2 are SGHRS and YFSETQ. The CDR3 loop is CASSAGTSSYEQYF. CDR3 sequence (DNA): TGCGCCAGCAGCGCCGGGACTAGCTCCTACGAGCAGTACTTC.

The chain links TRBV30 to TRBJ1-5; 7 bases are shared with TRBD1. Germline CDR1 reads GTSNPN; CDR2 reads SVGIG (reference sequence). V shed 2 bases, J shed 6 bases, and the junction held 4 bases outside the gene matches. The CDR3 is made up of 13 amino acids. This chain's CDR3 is CAWSTGVAQPQHF. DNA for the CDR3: TGTGCCTGGAGTACAGGGGTGGCTCAGCCCCAGCATTTT.

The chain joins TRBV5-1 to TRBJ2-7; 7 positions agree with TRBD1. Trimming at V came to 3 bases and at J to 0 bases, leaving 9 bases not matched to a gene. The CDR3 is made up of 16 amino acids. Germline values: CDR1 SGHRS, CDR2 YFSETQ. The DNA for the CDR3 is TGCGCCAGCAGCTGGGGGCTGGGACAGCTCTCCTACGAGCAGTACTTC. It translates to CASSWGLGQLSYEQYF.

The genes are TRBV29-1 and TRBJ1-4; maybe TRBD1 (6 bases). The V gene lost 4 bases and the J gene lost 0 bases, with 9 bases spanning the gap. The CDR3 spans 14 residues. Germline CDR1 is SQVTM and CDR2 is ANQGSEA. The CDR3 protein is CSVARGSTNEKLFF. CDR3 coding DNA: TGCAGCGTTGCCAGGGGTTCAACTAATGAAAAACTGTTTTTT.

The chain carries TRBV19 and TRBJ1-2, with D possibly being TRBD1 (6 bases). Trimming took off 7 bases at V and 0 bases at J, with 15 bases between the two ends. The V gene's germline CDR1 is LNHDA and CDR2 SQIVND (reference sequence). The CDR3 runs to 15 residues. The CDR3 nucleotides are TGTGCCAGTACCGGACAGCTGGTTGCTAACTATGGCTACACCTTC. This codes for CASTGQLVANYGYTF.

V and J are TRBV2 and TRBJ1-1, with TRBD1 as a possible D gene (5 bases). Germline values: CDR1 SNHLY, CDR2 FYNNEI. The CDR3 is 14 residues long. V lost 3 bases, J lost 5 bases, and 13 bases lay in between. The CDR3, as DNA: TGTGCCAGCAGTGATCGCGGGGCGGGTACTGAAGCTTTCTTT. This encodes CASSDRGAGTEAFF.

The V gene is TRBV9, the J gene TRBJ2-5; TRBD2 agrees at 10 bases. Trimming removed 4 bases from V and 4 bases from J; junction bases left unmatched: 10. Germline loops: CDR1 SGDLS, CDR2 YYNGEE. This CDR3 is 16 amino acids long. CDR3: CASSPGLAGVIETQYF. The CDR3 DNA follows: TGTGCCAGCAGCCCAGGCCTAGCGGGGGTGATAGAGACCCAGTACTTC.

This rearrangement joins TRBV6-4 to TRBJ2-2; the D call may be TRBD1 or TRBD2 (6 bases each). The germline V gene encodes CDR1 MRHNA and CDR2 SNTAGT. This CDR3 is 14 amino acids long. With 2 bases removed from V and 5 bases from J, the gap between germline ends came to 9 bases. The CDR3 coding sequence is TGTGCCAGCAGTGACCAAGGGGGGACCGGGGAGCTGTTTTTT. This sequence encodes CASSDQGGTGELFF.

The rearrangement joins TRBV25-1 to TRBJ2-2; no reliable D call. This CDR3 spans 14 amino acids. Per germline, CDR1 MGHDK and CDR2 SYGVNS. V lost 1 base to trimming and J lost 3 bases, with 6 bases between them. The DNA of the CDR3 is TGTGCCAGCAGTGAATTAGACCACACCGGGGAGCTGTTTTTT. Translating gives CASSELDHTGELFF.

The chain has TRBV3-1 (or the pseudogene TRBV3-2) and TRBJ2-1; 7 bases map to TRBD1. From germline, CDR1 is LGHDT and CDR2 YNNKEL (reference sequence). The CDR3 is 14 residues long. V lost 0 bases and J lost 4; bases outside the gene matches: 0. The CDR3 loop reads CASSQEGQYNEQFF. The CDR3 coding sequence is TGTGCCAGCAGCCAAGAGGGACAGTACAATGAGCAGTTCTTC.

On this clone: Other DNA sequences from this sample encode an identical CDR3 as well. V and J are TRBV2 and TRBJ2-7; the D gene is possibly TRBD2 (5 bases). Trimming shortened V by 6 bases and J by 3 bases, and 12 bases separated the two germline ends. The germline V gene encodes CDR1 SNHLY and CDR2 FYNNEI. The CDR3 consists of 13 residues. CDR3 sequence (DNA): TGTGCCAGCAGGGCCGACGGACTCTACGAGCAGTACTTC. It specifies CASRADGLYEQYF.

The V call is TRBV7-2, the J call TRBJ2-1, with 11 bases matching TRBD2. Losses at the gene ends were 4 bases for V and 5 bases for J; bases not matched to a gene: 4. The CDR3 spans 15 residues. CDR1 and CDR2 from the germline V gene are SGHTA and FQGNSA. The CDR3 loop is CASSSGGLADNEQFF. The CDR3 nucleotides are TGTGCCAGCAGCTCCGGGGGACTAGCGGACAATGAGCAGTTCTTC.

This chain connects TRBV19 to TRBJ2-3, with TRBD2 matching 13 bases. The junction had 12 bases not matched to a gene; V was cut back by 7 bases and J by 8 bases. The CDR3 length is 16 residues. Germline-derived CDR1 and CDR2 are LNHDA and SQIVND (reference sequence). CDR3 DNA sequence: TGTGCCAGTACACATCCCGGACTAGCGGGGGTCGGTACGCAGTATTTT. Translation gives CASTHPGLAGVGTQYF.

The CDR3 DNA reads TGTGCCAGCAGCCCGAGGGCAGACAAAGAGACCCAGTACTTC. This sequence encodes CASSPRADKETQYF. The chain recombines TRBV7-9 with TRBJ2-5, with D possibly TRBD2 on 5 matching bases. This CDR3 is 14 amino acids long. V shed 5 bases and J shed 3 bases, with 13 bases lying between them. Germline V gene data show CDR1 as SEHNR and CDR2 as FQNEAQ (reference sequence).

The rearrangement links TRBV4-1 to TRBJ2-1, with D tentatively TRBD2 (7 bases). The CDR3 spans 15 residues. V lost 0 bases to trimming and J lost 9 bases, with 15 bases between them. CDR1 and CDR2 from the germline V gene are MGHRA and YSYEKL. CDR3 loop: CASSQDRGALVEQFF. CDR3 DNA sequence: TGCGCCAGCAGCCAAGATCGGGGGGCTCTCGTTGAGCAGTTCTTC.

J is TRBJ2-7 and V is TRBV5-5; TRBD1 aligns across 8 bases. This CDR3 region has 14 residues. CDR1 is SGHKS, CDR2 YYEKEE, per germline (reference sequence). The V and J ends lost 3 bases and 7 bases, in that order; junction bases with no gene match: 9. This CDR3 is CASSWTGPSVEQYF. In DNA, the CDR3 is TGTGCCAGCAGCTGGACAGGGCCCTCGGTTGAGCAGTACTTC.

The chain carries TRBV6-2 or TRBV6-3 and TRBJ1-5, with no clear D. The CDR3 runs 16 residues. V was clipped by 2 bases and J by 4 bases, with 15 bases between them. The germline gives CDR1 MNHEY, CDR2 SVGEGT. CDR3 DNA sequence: TGTGCCAGCAGTTACGGCCGAATAGGGTTTAATCAGCCCCAGCATTTT. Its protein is CASSYGRIGFNQPQHF.